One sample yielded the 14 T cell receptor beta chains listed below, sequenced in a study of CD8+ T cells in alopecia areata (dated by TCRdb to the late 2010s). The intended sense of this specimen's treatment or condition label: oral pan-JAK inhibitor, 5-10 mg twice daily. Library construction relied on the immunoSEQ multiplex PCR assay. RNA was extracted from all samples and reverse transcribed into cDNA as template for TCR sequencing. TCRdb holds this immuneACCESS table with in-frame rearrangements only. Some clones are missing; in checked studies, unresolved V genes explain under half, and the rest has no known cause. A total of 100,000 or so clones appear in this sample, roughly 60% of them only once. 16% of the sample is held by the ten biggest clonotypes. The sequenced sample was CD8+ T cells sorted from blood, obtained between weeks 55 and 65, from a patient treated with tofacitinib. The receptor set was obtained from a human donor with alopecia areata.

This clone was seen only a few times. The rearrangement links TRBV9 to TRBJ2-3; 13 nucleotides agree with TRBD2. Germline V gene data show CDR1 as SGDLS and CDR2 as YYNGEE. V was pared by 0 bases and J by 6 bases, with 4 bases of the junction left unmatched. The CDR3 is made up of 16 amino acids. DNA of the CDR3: TGTGCCAGCAGCGTAGACGGACTAGCGGGGGTGGATACGCAGTATTTT. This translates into CASSVDGLAGVDTQYF.

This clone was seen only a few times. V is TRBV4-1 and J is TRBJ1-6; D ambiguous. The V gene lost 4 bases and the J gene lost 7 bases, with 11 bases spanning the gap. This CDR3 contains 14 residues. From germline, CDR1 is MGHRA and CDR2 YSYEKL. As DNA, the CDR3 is TGCGCCAGCAGCCTGAGACGGCTGAATTCACCCCTCCACTTT. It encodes CASSLRRLNSPLHF.

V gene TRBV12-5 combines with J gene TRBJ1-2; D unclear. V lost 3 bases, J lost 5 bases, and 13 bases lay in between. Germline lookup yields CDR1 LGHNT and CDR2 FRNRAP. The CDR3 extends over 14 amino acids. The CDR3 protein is CASGFGIPNYGYTF. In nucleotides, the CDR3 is TGTGCTAGTGGTTTTGGGATTCCCAATTATGGCTACACCTTC.

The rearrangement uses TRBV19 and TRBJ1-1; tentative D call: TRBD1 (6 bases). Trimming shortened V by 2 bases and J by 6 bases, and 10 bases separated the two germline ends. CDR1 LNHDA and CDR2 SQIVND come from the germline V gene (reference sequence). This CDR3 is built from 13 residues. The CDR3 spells CASSIIEGAEAFF. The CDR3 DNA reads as TGTGCCAGTAGTATAATTGAGGGGGCTGAAGCTTTCTTT.

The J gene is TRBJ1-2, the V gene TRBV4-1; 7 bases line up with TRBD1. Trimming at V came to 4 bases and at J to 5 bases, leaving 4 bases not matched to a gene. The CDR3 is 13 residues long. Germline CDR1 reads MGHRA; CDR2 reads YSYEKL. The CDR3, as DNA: TGCGCCAGCAGCCTCGGGACAGCTTATGGCTACACCTTC. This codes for CASSLGTAYGYTF.

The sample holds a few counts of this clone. The CDR3 sequence: CASSFAWTSRITDTQYF. In DNA, the CDR3 is TGTGCCAGCAGTTTTGCGTGGACTAGTCGTATCACAGATACGCAGTATTTT. The chain joins TRBV27 to TRBJ2-3, with 7 bases lining up with TRBD2. The CDR3 is 17 amino acids. After removal of 3 bases from V and 2 bases from J, the junction contained 11 bases not matched to a gene. Germline V gene data show CDR1 as MNHEY and CDR2 as SMNVEV (reference sequence).

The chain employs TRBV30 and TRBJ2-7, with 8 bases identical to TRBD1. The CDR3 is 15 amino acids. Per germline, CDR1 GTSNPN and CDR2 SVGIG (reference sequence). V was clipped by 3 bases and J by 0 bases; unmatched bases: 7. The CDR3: CAWSGGQVFSYEQYF. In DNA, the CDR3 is TGTGCCTGGAGCGGGGGACAGGTCTTCTCCTACGAGCAGTACTTC.

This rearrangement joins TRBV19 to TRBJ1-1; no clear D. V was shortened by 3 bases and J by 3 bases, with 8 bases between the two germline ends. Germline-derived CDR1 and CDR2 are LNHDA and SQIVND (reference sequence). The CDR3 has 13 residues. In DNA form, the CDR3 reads TGTGCCAGTAGTATCGGCATTCACACTGAAGCTTTCTTT. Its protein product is CASSIGIHTEAFF. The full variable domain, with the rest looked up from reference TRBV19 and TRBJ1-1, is DGGITQSPKYLFRKEGQNVTLSCEQNLNHDAMYWYRQDPGQGLRLIYYSQIVNDFQKGDIAEGYSVSREKKESFPLTVTSAQKNPTAFYLCASSIGIHTEAFFGQGTRLTVV.

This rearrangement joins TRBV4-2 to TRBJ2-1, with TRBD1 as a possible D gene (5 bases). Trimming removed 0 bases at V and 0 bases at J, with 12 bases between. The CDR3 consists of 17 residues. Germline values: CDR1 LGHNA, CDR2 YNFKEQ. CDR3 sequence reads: CASSQDSRQGSYNEQFF. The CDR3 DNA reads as TGTGCCAGCAGCCAAGATAGTAGGCAGGGCTCCTACAATGAGCAGTTCTTC.

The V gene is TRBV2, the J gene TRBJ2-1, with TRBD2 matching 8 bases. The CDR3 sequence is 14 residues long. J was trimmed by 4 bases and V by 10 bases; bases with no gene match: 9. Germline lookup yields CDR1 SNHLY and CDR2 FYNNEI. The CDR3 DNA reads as TGTGCCAAAACGGGGACTAGGAGTTACAATGAGCAGTTCTTC. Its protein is CAKTGTRSYNEQFF.

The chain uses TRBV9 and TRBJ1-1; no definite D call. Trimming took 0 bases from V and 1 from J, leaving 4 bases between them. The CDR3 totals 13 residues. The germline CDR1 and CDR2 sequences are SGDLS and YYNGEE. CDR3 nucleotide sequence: TGTGCCAGCAGCGTAGCAGGGAACACTGAAGCTTTCTTT. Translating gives CASSVAGNTEAFF.

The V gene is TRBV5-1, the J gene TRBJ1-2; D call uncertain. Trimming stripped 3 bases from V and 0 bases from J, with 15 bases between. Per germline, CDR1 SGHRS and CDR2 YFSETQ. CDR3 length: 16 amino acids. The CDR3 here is CASSSEAERANYGYTF. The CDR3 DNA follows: TGCGCCAGCAGCTCGGAGGCAGAACGAGCTAACTATGGCTACACCTTC.

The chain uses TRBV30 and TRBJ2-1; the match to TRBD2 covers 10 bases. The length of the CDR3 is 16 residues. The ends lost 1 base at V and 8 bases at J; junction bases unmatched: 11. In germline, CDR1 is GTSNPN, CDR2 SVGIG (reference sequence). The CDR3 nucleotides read TGTGCCTGGAGTGGAAGCGGGGGGGCCATGTCCCATGAGCAGTTCTTC. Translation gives CAWSGSGGAMSHEQFF.

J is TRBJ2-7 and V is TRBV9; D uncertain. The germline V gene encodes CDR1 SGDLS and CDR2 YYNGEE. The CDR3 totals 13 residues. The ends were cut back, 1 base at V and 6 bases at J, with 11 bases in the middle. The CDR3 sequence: CASSVKGFSEQYF. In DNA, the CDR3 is TGTGCCAGCAGCGTAAAAGGGTTCTCCGAGCAGTACTTC.